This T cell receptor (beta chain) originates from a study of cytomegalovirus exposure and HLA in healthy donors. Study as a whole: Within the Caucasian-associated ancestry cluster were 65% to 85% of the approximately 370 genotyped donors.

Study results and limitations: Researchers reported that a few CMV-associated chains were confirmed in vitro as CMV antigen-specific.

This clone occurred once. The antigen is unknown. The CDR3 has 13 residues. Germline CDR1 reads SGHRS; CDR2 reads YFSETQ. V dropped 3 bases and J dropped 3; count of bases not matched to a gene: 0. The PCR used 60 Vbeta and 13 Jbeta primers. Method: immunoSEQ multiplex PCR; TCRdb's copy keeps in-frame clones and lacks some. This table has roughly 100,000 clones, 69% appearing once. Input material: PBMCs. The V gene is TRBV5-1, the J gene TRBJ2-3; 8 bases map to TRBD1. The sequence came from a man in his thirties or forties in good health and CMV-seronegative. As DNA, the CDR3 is TGCGCCAGCAGCTGGACAGGGACAGATACGCAGTATTTT. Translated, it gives CASSWTGTDTQYF.